The next 21 T cell receptor beta chains were all read from a single sample in a study of T cell responses to AZD1222 COVID-19 vaccine. This table comes from immunoSEQ multiplex PCR, and its TCRdb copy is limited to in-frame clones, with some not included. Of about 110,000 clones in the sample, around 92% were seen once. Sample: peripheral blood, taken 28 days after the second AZD1222 dose. Receptors were obtained from an adult who received the AZD1222 COVID-19 vaccine.

This chain uses TRBV7-9 with TRBJ1-1, with D unclear. V was trimmed by 2 bases and J by 2 bases, leaving 6 bases between them. Germline V gene sequence: CDR1 SEHNR, CDR2 FQNEAQ (reference sequence). The CDR3 extends over 13 amino acids. CDR3: CASSLRINTEAFF. CDR3 sequence (DNA): TGTGCCAGCAGCTTAAGGATCAACACTGAAGCTTTCTTT.

The chain is built from TRBV2 and TRBJ1-5, with 7 bases lining up with TRBD1. V shed 1 base and J 4 bases; nucleotides not matched to a gene: 4. Germline lookup yields CDR1 SNHLY and CDR2 FYNNEI. This CDR3 comprises 15 residues. Here the CDR3 reads CASSEGDRRNQPQHF. DNA of the CDR3: TGTGCCAGCAGTGAAGGGGACAGAAGAAATCAGCCCCAGCATTTT.

V usage is TRBV18 and J usage is TRBJ2-5; D is unclear. V lost 5 bases to trimming and J lost 4 bases, with 8 bases between them. Germline values: CDR1 KGHSH, CDR2 LQKENI. The CDR3 runs 12 residues. The CDR3 spells CASSSGRETQYF. Written as DNA, the CDR3 is TGTGCCAGCTCAAGTGGAAGAGAGACCCAGTACTTC.

The chain combines TRBV14 with TRBJ2-7, with TRBD1 matching over 8 bases. Per the germline V gene, CDR1 is SGHDN and CDR2 is FVKESK. V dropped 3 bases and J dropped 5; count of bases not matched to a gene: 6. The CDR3 covers 14 residues. CDR3 region: CASSHLDRVHEQYF. The CDR3 DNA reads as TGTGCCAGCAGCCACCTGGACAGGGTCCACGAGCAGTACTTC.

This rearrangement joins TRBV2 to TRBJ2-7, with D possibly TRBD1 on 6 matching bases. Trimming took 8 bases from V and 2 from J, leaving 13 bases between them. The length of the CDR3 is 13 residues. Per the germline V gene, CDR1 is SNHLY and CDR2 is FYNNEI. CDR3 sequence: CASATGLTYEQYF. CDR3 DNA: TGTGCCAGCGCGACAGGACTGACCTACGAGCAGTACTTC.

The chain is built from TRBV30 and TRBJ1-4; no firm D call. The CDR3 runs to 14 residues. Trimming stripped 2 bases from V and 0 bases from J, with 7 bases between. Germline V gives CDR1 GTSNPN, CDR2 SVGIG (reference sequence). The CDR3 DNA reads as TGTGCCTGGAGTAGTACAGCAACTAATGAAAAACTGTTTTTT. The encoded protein is CAWSSTATNEKLFF.

The chain links TRBV7-9 to TRBJ2-1, with D perhaps matching TRBD1 or TRBD2 (5 bases each). The CDR3 runs to 17 residues. Trimming left V 5 bases short and J 1 base short, with 18 bases between. Germline V gene data show CDR1 as SEHNR and CDR2 as FQNEAQ (reference sequence). The CDR3 loop is CASSPDYVGRSYNEQFF. The CDR3 DNA reads as TGTGCCAGCAGCCCAGACTACGTGGGGCGGTCCTACAATGAGCAGTTCTTC. Variable domain in full (rest from reference TRBV7-9 and TRBJ2-1): DTGVSQNPRHKITKRGQNVTFRCDPISEHNRLYWYRQTLGQGPEFLTYFQNEAQLEKSRLLSDRFSAERPKGSFSTLEIQRTEQGDSAMYLCASSPDYVGRSYNEQFFGPGTRLTVL.

This clone appeared a single time. The chain links TRBV5-4 to TRBJ2-5; 12 positions agree with TRBD2. Per germline, CDR1 SGHNT and CDR2 YYREEE (reference sequence). The CDR3 is 12 amino acids. Trimming cost V 4 bases and J 12 bases; bases outside gene matches: 4. The CDR3 DNA reads TGTGCCAGCAGCGCCAGGACTAGCGGGGAGTACTTC. As protein: CASSARTSGEYF.

The CDR3 DNA is TGTGCCAGCAGTCGTAACAGGGGAATGGGTGAGCAGTTCTTC. Translation gives CASSRNRGMGEQFF. The chain employs TRBV6-2 or TRBV6-3 and TRBJ2-1, with 7 positions matching TRBD1. Trimming at V came to 5 bases and at J to 9 bases, leaving 10 bases not matched to a gene. The CDR3 length is 14 residues. Germline V gene lookup returns CDR1 MNHEY and CDR2 SVGEGT.

The chain couples TRBV5-5 to TRBJ2-5; D is undetermined. Germline V gives CDR1 SGHKS, CDR2 YYEKEE (reference sequence). The CDR3 is 13 residues long. The germline V and J ends were trimmed by 7 bases and 1 base, with 11 bases remaining between them. The CDR3 region has the DNA TGTGCCAGCCATATTAGCCCCCAAGAGACCCAGTACTTC. Residues: CASHISPQETQYF.

The V and J genes are TRBV28 and TRBJ1-3; unclear D gene. CDR3 length: 14 residues. The germline gives CDR1 MDHEN, CDR2 SYDVKM. Trimming took off 4 bases at V and 0 bases at J, with 7 bases between the two ends. For the CDR3, the DNA is TGTGCCAGCAGTTATGCGAGCTCTGGAAACACCATATATTTT. Protein: CASSYASSGNTIYF.

This chain links TRBV5-5 with TRBJ2-7; no reliable D call. The V gene lost 0 bases and the J gene lost 2 bases, with 0 bases spanning the gap. This CDR3 region has 11 residues. The V gene's germline CDR1 is SGHKS and CDR2 YYEKEE (reference sequence). The CDR3 loop reads CASSLAYEQYF. Here the CDR3 DNA reads TGTGCCAGCAGCTTGGCCTACGAGCAGTACTTC. Full variable domain (outside the CDR3, taken from reference TRBV5-5 and TRBJ2-7): DAGVTQSPTHLIKTRGQQVTLRCSPISGHKSVSWYQQVLGQGPQFIFQYYEKEERGRGNFPDRFSARQFPNYSSELNVNALLLGDSALYLCASSLAYEQYFGPGTRLTVT.

The chain joins TRBV10-3 to TRBJ2-1, with TRBD1 matching 7 bases. The germline V gene has CDR1 ENHRY and CDR2 SYGVKD. After removal of 2 bases from V and 1 base from J, the junction contained 5 bases not matched to a gene. This CDR3 spans 16 amino acids. This CDR3 is CAISEPGQSSYNEQFF. The CDR3 DNA is TGTGCCATCAGTGAGCCGGGACAGAGTTCCTACAATGAGCAGTTCTTC.

The rearrangement uses TRBV2 and TRBJ1-4; the D is unclear. CDR1 is SNHLY and CDR2 is FYNNEI in the germline V gene. The ends were cut back, 8 bases at V and 0 bases at J, with 10 bases in the middle. CDR3 length: 14 amino acids. The CDR3: CASSWDTTNEKLFF. The DNA of the CDR3 is TGTGCCAGCTCCTGGGATACAACTAATGAAAAACTGTTTTTT.

This chain uses TRBV27 with TRBJ1-5, with D perhaps TRBD1 (6 bases). Germline loops: CDR1 MNHEY, CDR2 SMNVEV (reference sequence). The germline V and J ends were trimmed by 2 bases and 4 bases, with 9 bases remaining between them. The CDR3 covers 14 residues. The CDR3 region has the DNA TGTGCCAGCAGTTTACGGGGGCGGAATCAGCCCCAGCATTTT. This gives the protein CASSLRGRNQPQHF.

The CDR3 DNA is TGTGCCAGCAGCTCGGGACAGGGACGATCACCCCTCCACTTT. Translated: CASSSGQGRSPLHF. The V gene is TRBV2, the J gene TRBJ1-6, with 9 bases identical to TRBD1. Trimming took 6 bases from V and 10 from J; bases not matched to a gene: 7. Germline V gives CDR1 SNHLY, CDR2 FYNNEI. The CDR3 loop spans 14 amino acids.

The chain has TRBV7-2 and TRBJ2-3; D possibly corresponds to TRBD2 (6 bases). The CDR3 has 13 amino acids. V was cut by 6 bases and J by 4 bases, with 11 bases left in between. Germline V gives CDR1 SGHTA, CDR2 FQGNSA. In nucleotides, the CDR3 is TGTGCCAGCAGGCGACTAGGTCCAGATACGCAGTATTTT. Protein: CASRRLGPDTQYF.

V is TRBV19 and J is TRBJ2-5; 10 nucleotides line up with TRBD2. The CDR3 covers 14 residues. Trimming at V came to 6 bases and at J to 1 base, leaving 2 bases not matched to a gene. Per the germline V gene, CDR1 is LNHDA and CDR2 is SQIVND (reference sequence). The CDR3 DNA reads as TGTGCCAGTAGCCGGACTAGCGGCCAAGAGACCCAGTACTTC. As protein: CASSRTSGQETQYF.

This clone was counted only a few times. The gene calls are TRBV7-2 and TRBJ1-3, with a tentative D call TRBD1 (6 bases). The germline V gene encodes CDR1 SGHTA and CDR2 FQGNSA. The CDR3 is 16 amino acids. The ends were cut back, 5 bases at V and 1 base at J, with 15 bases in the middle. CDR3 in DNA: TGTGCCAGCAGCCAGATCGGGGGCTTGTCTGGAAACACCATATATTTT. It translates to CASSQIGGLSGNTIYF.

V and J are TRBV6-1 and TRBJ1-3; 7 bases agree with TRBD1. Trimming removed 2 bases from V and 3 bases from J; junction bases left unmatched: 4. Germline V gene lookup returns CDR1 MNHNS and CDR2 SASEGT. The CDR3 totals 15 residues. CDR3 amino acids: CASSERAGGGNTIYF. In nucleotides, the CDR3 is TGTGCCAGCAGTGAAAGGGCAGGGGGTGGAAACACCATATATTTT.

The chain has TRBV27 and TRBJ1-2; D unresolved. This CDR3 spans 15 amino acids. The germline V and J ends were trimmed by 0 bases and 8 bases, with 16 bases remaining between them. Germline CDR1 reads MNHEY; CDR2 reads SMNVEV (reference sequence). The CDR3 region is CASSLSVRWAGGYTF. The CDR3 DNA sequence: TGTGCCAGCAGTTTATCCGTACGATGGGCGGGCGGCTACACCTTC.